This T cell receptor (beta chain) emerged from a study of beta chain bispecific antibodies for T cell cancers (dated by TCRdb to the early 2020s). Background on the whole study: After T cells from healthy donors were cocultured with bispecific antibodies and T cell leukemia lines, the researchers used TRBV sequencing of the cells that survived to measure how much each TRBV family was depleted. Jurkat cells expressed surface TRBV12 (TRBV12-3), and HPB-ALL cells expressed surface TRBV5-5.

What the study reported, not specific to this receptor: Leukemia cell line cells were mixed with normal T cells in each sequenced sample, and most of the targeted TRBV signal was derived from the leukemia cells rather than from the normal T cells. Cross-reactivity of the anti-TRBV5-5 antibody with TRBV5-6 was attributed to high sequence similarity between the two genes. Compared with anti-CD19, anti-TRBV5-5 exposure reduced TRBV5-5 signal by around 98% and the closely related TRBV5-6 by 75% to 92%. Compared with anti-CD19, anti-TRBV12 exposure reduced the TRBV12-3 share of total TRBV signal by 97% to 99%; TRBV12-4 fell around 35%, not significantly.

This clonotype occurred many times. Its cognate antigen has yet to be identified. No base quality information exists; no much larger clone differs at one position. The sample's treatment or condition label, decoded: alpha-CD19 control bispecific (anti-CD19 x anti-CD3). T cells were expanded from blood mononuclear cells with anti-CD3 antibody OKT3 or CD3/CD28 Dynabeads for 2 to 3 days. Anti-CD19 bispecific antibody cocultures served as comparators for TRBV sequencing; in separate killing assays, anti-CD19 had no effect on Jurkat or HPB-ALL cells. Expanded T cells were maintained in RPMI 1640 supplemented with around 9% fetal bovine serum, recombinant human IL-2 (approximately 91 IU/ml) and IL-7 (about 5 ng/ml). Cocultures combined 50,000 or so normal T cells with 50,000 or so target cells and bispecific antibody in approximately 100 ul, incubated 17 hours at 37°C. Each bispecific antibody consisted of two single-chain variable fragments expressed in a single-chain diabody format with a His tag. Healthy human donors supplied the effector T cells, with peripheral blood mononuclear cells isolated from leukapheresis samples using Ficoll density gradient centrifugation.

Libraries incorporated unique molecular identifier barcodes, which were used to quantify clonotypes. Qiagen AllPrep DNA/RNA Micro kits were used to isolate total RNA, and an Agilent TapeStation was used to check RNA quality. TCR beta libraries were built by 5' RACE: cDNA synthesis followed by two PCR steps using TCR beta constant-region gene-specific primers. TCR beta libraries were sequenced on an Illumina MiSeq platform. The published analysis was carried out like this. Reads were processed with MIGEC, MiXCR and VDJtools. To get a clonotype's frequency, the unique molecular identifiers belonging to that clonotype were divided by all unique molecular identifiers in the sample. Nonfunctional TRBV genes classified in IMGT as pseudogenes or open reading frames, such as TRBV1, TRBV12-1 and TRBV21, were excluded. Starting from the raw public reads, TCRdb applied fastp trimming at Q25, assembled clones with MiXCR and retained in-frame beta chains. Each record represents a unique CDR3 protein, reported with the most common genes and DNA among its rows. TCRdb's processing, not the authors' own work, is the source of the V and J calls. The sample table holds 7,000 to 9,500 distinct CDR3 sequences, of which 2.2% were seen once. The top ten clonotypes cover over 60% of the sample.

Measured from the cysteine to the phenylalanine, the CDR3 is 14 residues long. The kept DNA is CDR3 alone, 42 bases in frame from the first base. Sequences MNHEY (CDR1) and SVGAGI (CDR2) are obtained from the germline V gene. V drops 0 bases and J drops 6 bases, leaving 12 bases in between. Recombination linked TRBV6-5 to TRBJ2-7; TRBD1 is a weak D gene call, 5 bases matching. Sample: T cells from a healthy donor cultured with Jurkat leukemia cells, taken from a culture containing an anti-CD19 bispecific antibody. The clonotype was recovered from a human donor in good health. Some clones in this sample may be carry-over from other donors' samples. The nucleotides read TGTGCCAGCAGTTACTCGGACAATGGGTTCGAGCAGTACTTC. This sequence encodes CASSYSDNGFEQYF.